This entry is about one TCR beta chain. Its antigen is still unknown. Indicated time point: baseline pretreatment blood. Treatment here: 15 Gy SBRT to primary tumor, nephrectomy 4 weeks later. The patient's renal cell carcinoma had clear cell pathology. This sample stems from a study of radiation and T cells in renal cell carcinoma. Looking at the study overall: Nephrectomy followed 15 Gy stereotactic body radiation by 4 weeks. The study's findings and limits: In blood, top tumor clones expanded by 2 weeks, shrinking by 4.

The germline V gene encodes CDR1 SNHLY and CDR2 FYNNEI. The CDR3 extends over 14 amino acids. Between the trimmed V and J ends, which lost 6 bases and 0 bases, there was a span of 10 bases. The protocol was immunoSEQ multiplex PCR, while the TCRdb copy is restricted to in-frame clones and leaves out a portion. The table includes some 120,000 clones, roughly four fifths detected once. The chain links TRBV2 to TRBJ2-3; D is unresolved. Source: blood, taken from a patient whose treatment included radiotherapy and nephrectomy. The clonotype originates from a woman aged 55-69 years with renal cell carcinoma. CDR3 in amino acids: CASSQRRSTDTQYF. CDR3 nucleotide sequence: TGTGCCAGCAGCCAGAGACGTAGCACAGATACGCAGTATTTT. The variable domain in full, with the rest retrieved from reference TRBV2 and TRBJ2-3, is EPEVTQTPSHQVTQMGQEVILRCVPISNHLYFYWYRQILGQKVEFLVSFYNNEISEKSEIFDDQFSVERPDGSNFTLKIRSTKLEDSAMYFCASSQRRSTDTQYFGPGTRLTVL.